This passage covers 28 T cell receptor beta chains from one sample sequenced in a study of identical twins. TCRdb analysed the 5' RACE reads with MiXCR anew, one entry per CDR3 protein. Seen here are about 660,000 distinct CDR3 sequences, over 8.5% observed once, and the top ten hold around 0.95%. This same sample was also part of a study on yellow fever vaccine responses in identical twins.

Material for sequencing was PBMCs. The receptors come from a woman aged 18-29 years in good health.

This clonotype was found a few times. CDR3 sequence (DNA): TGCAGCGTTGAAGTACAGGGAGGTGAGCAGTTCTTC. This encodes CSVEVQGGEQFF. The rearrangement links TRBV29-1 to TRBJ2-1; D tentatively reads TRBD1 or TRBD2 (6 bases each). The CDR3 consists of 12 residues. From germline, CDR1 is SQVTM and CDR2 ANQGSEA. The V and J ends lost 1 base and 9 bases respectively, with 10 bases between them.

CDR3 amino acids: CASSSNRGRITEAFF. CDR3 sequence (DNA): TGTGCCAGCAGTTCCAACAGGGGGAGGATCACTGAAGCTTTCTTT. The V and J genes are TRBV28 and TRBJ1-1; 8 bases agree with TRBD1. The germline V gene encodes CDR1 MDHEN and CDR2 SYDVKM. The V gene end was trimmed by 4 bases and the J gene end by 4 bases; junction bases not matched to a gene: 8. The length of the CDR3 is 15 residues. The full variable domain, completed using reference TRBV28 and TRBJ1-1, is DVKVTQSSRYLVKRTGEKVFLECVQDMDHENMFWYRQDPGLGLRLIYFSYDVKMKEKGDIPEGYSVSREKKERFSLILESASTNQTSMYLCASSSNRGRITEAFFGQGTRLTVV.

This clonotype was found a few times. The rearrangement links TRBV18 to TRBJ2-1, with D possibly TRBD2 on 6 matching bases. This CDR3 has 18 amino acids. The V end lost 0 bases, the J end lost 2 bases, and 17 bases lay between the germline ends. Germline V gene sequence: CDR1 KGHSH, CDR2 LQKENI. CDR3 DNA: TGTGCCAGCTCACCACCGAATTCCGGGACTGAAACCTACAATGAGCAGTTCTTC. Its translation is CASSPPNSGTETYNEQFF.

A word on this clonotype: At one end the junction does not follow the germline gene, possibly because of a read error. V is TRBV28 and J is TRBJ2-7; a weak D match, TRBD1 (6 bases). The germline V gene has CDR1 MDHEN and CDR2 SYDVKM. The CDR3 covers 15 residues. The CDR3 region is CASSPPPQGSYVQYF. CDR3 bases: TGTGCCAGCAGCCCCCCCCCACAGGGAAGCTACGTGCAGTACTTC.

This clonotype was picked up a small number of times. The genes are TRBV11-2 and TRBJ2-7; a weak D match, TRBD1 (5 bases). The CDR3 is 13 amino acids. Trimming took off 5 bases at V and 6 bases at J, with 14 bases between the two ends. The germline CDR1 and CDR2 sequences are SGHAT and FQNNGV. Here the CDR3 reads CASSGLLQGEQYF. CDR3 DNA: TGTGCCAGCAGCGGCCTGCTTCAGGGCGAGCAGTACTTC.

This chain joins TRBV7-2 and TRBJ2-7; 8 bases are shared with TRBD1. Looked up from germline, CDR1 is SGHTA and CDR2 is FQGNSA. This CDR3 contains 14 residues. V lost 5 bases to trimming and J lost 2 bases; unmatched junction nucleotides: 5. The CDR3 is CASSTRGLAYEQYF. The CDR3 coding sequence is TGTGCCAGCAGCACCAGGGGGCTCGCCTACGAGCAGTACTTC. Full variable domain (missing parts from reference TRBV7-2 and TRBJ2-7): GAGVSQSPSNKVTEKGKDVELRCDPISGHTALYWYRQSLGQGLEFLIYFQGNSAPDKSGLPSDRFSAERTGGSVSTLTIQRTQQEDSAVYLCASSTRGLAYEQYFGPGTRLTVT.

In its sample, this clonotype was seen many times. The chain links TRBV6-2 or TRBV6-3 to TRBJ1-5, with 7 bases aligning to TRBD1. V dropped 4 bases and J dropped 6; count of bases not matched to a gene: 6. The CDR3 has 14 amino acids. Germline V CDR1 and CDR2: MNHEY, SVGEGT. The CDR3: CASSLQGIGQPQHF. CDR3 bases: TGTGCCAGCAGTTTACAGGGGATAGGTCAGCCCCAGCATTTT.

Ten or more counts support this clonotype. V usage is TRBV3-1 and J usage is TRBJ2-1; D not certain. The CDR3 has 14 residues. V was clipped by 4 bases and J by 7 bases, with 14 bases between them. CDR1 is LGHDT and CDR2 is YNNKEL in the germline V gene (reference sequence). This CDR3 reads CASSPGPTRNEQFF. For the CDR3, the DNA is TGTGCCAGCAGCCCCGGACCCACGAGGAATGAGCAGTTCTTC.

The chain uses TRBV27 and TRBJ2-7; D ambiguous. The CDR3 contains 14 residues. V lost 5 bases, J lost 5 bases, and 16 bases lay in between. Germline values: CDR1 MNHEY, CDR2 SMNVEV (reference sequence). CDR3 DNA: TGTGCCAGCAGTCCCGGCTTGAGGTCCAACGAGCAGTACTTC. Its translation: CASSPGLRSNEQYF.

This clonotype was counted only a few times. The CDR3 reads CASSLGGPLGSPLHF. The CDR3 DNA follows: TGTGCCAGCAGCTTAGGAGGACCCCTGGGTTCACCCCTCCACTTT. The rearrangement uses TRBV7-6 and TRBJ1-6; D unclear. Trimming pared 1 base from V and 9 bases from J, leaving 13 bases between. Germline V gives CDR1 SGHVS, CDR2 FNYEAQ. The CDR3 loop spans 15 amino acids.

V gene TRBV20-1 combines with J gene TRBJ2-1, with a weak D call TRBD2 (6 bases). CDR1 and CDR2 from the germline V gene are DFQATT and SNEGSKA (reference sequence). This CDR3 region has 14 residues. V lost 0 bases to trimming and J lost 3 bases, with 9 bases between them. CDR3 nucleotide sequence: TGCAGTGCTAGAGATCTAGCGAGCTACAATGAGCAGTTCTTC. It specifies CSARDLASYNEQFF.

The CDR3 here is CASSVGTGGWNEQFF. DNA for the CDR3: TGTGCCAGCAGCGTAGGGACAGGGGGCTGGAATGAGCAGTTCTTC. The J gene is TRBJ2-1, the V gene TRBV7-2, with 12 bases identical to TRBD1. Germline CDR1 reads SGHTA; CDR2 reads FQGNSA. The ends lost 5 bases at V and 7 bases at J; junction bases unmatched: 6. The CDR3 loop spans 15 amino acids.

This clonotype has more than one count but fewer than ten. The V and J genes are TRBV5-1 and TRBJ2-5, with a possible D match to TRBD2 (5 bases). Germline CDR1 is SGHRS and CDR2 is YFSETQ. The CDR3 is made up of 15 amino acids. V was shortened by 0 bases and J by 2 bases, with 11 bases between the two germline ends. CDR3 region: CASSLERTPQETQYF. CDR3 bases: TGCGCCAGCAGCTTGGAGCGGACGCCTCAAGAGACCCAGTACTTC.

The rearrangement joins TRBV6-6 to TRBJ1-4, with a possible D match to TRBD1 (6 bases). Germline V gene data show CDR1 as MNHNY and CDR2 as SVGAGI (reference sequence). V gave up 4 bases and J gave up 11 bases, with 8 bases separating them. There are 11 residues in the CDR3. CDR3 bases: TGTGCCAGCAGTTTAGACAGGAAACTGTTTTTT. It translates to CASSLDRKLFF.

This clonotype was counted once. CDR3 nucleotide sequence: TGTGCCAGCAGCCCGCGGACCGGGACAGGGTCTTCCTACGAGCAGTACTTC. Its protein product is CASSPRTGTGSSYEQYF. The rearrangement uses TRBV7-9 and TRBJ2-7; 9 bases map to TRBD1. The germline V gene has CDR1 SEHNR and CDR2 FQNEAQ (reference sequence). Trimming at V came to 5 bases and at J to 1 base, leaving 12 bases not matched to a gene. The CDR3 spans 17 residues.

The CDR3, as DNA: TGCAGTGCTAGCCTTGATATTGAGCAGTTCTTC. Protein sequence: CSASLDIEQFF. The chain is built from TRBV20-1 and TRBJ2-1; no clear D. Germline V gene lookup returns CDR1 DFQATT and CDR2 SNEGSKA (reference sequence). The germline V and J ends were trimmed by 3 bases and 9 bases, with 9 bases remaining between them. The CDR3 spans 11 residues.

This clonotype has just a few counts. This chain uses TRBV6-1 with TRBJ1-1, with D tentatively TRBD1 (6 bases). V shed 8 bases and J shed 3 bases, with 13 bases lying between them. The CDR3 is made up of 13 amino acids. CDR1 is MNHNS, CDR2 SASEGT, per germline. The CDR3 bases are TGTGCCAGCCTCAGGGGAGGGGACACTGAAGCTTTCTTT. Translation: CASLRGGDTEAFF.

This clonotype came up a few times. V and J are TRBV19 and TRBJ2-7; TRBD2 aligns across 10 bases. With V trimmed by 6 bases and J by 6 bases, 5 bases remained unmatched. Germline V gives CDR1 LNHDA, CDR2 SQIVND (reference sequence). The CDR3 has 13 amino acids. CDR3 coding DNA: TGTGCCAGTAGGGTAGCGGGAGGACCCGAGCAGTACTTC. Protein: CASRVAGGPEQYF.

This clonotype was recorded a few times. The J gene is TRBJ1-1, the V gene TRBV20-1; no clear D gene. Germline CDR1 is DFQATT and CDR2 is SNEGSKA (reference sequence). This CDR3 comprises 14 residues. Trimming removed 1 base from V and 1 base from J, with 10 bases in between. The CDR3 here is CSARVGVQNTEAFF. DNA for the CDR3: TGCAGTGCTAGAGTTGGGGTACAGAACACTGAAGCTTTCTTT.

This chain uses TRBV9 with TRBJ2-5, with D possibly TRBD1 on 5 matching bases. With 6 bases removed from V and 2 bases from J, the gap between germline ends came to 17 bases. Germline V lookup: CDR1 SGDLS, CDR2 YYNGEE. The CDR3 consists of 15 residues. CDR3 coding DNA: TGTGCCAGCACGCGCTCCCTGACAGATCAAGAGACCCAGTACTTC. This gives the protein CASTRSLTDQETQYF.

J is TRBJ2-7 and V is TRBV18, with TRBD2 identical over 7 bases. The CDR3 runs to 15 residues. The V segment lost 6 bases and the J segment 0 bases; nucleotides outside the gene matches: 8. Germline V gene data show CDR1 as KGHSH and CDR2 as LQKENI. As DNA, the CDR3 is TGTGCCAGCTCCGCCTTAGCGGGTGACTCCTACGAGCAGTACTTC. Its protein is CASSALAGDSYEQYF.

The chain couples TRBV4-2 to TRBJ2-1, with TRBD2 identical over 8 bases. The CDR3 extends over 15 amino acids. Germline CDR1 reads LGHNA; CDR2 reads YNFKEQ. The J segment lost 5 bases and the V segment lost 0 bases, leaving 3 bases of the junction unmatched. The CDR3 sequence: CASSQDRGGNNEQFF. CDR3 DNA: TGTGCCAGCAGCCAAGATCGGGGGGGAAACAATGAGCAGTTCTTC.

This clonotype was detected ten times or more. The J gene is TRBJ2-4, the V gene TRBV5-1; a weak D match, TRBD2 (5 bases). Germline loops: CDR1 SGHRS, CDR2 YFSETQ. The CDR3 runs 13 residues. Trimming shortened V by 2 bases and J by 5 bases, and 8 bases separated the two germline ends. CDR3 amino acids: CASSFSGENIQYF. The CDR3 nucleotides read TGCGCCAGCAGCTTTTCCGGGGAAAACATTCAGTACTTC.

The rearrangement links TRBV12-3 or TRBV12-4 to TRBJ2-7; D perhaps matches TRBD2 (7 bases). CDR3 size: 14 residues. V was trimmed by 5 bases and J by 3 bases, leaving 14 bases between them. This CDR3 is CASSGSGDYYEQYF. The CDR3 nucleotides read TGTGCCAGCAGTGGCTCAGGGGACTACTACGAGCAGTACTTC.

This clonotype appeared a few times. The chain carries TRBV7-2 and TRBJ2-7; possible D gene TRBD2, 6 bases. Germline-derived CDR1 and CDR2 are SGHTA and FQGNSA. Trimming removed 1 base at V and 3 bases at J, with 13 bases between. The CDR3 runs to 15 residues. CDR3 protein: CASSLGPGEHYEQYF. The DNA of the CDR3 is TGTGCCAGCAGCTTAGGACCGGGAGAACACTACGAGCAGTACTTC.

The table lists this clonotype with many counts. The chain is built from TRBV3-1 and TRBJ2-5; 10 bases fit TRBD2. Trimming took 4 bases from V and 0 from J; bases not matched to a gene: 2. Looked up from germline, CDR1 is LGHDT and CDR2 is YNNKEL (reference sequence). The CDR3 has 15 residues. Here the CDR3 reads CASSPSGGNQETQYF. The CDR3 DNA follows: TGTGCCAGCAGCCCTAGCGGGGGAAACCAAGAGACCCAGTACTTC.

This clonotype has just a few counts. J is TRBJ2-4 and V is TRBV28; tentatively, D is TRBD2 (6 bases). V shed 6 bases and J shed 0 bases, with 15 bases lying between them. The CDR3 runs to 16 residues. CDR1 MDHEN and CDR2 SYDVKM come from the germline V gene. The CDR3 reads CASSLRTILAKNIQYF. The CDR3 DNA is TGTGCCAGCAGCTTACGGACTATCCTAGCCAAAAACATTCAGTACTTC.

V usage is TRBV7-9 and J usage is TRBJ2-7; TRBD1 matches at 9 bases. Germline V gene data show CDR1 as SEHNR and CDR2 as FQNEAQ (reference sequence). This CDR3 has 15 amino acids. The junction had 13 bases not matched to a gene; V was cut back by 8 bases and J by 5 bases. The CDR3 nucleotides read TGTGCCAGCCGCCCTCTCTTGGGACAGGGCCACGAGCAGTACTTC. Protein product: CASRPLLGQGHEQYF.